This T cell receptor beta chain originates from a study of PD-1 blockade in classical Hodgkin lymphoma. Study-level findings and limits: Individuals initiating nivolumab under 1 year after ASCT were excluded. Lower baseline TCR diversity marked trial partial responders and progressors.

The time point: cycle 4 day 1 (C4D1), after 6 weeks of nivolumab. All patients relapsed after autologous stem cell transplantation, and brentuximab vedotin exposure varied. This clone has just one count. As yet, its antigen is unknown. This CDR3 is 14 amino acids long. With V trimmed by 3 bases and J by 16 bases, 10 bases remained unmatched. The germline CDR1 and CDR2 sequences are WNHNN and SYGVQD (reference sequence). This table comes from immunoSEQ multiplex PCR, and its TCRdb copy is limited to in-frame clones, with some not included. The sample has more than 95,000 clones, roughly 87% seen once; the top ten hold around 20%.

This receptor was identified in a human donor with classical Hodgkin lymphoma. This chain joins TRBV10-1 and TRBJ2-1; 12 bases agree with TRBD2. The sample here was peripheral blood mononuclear cells (PBMCs), taken before the fourth cycle of nivolumab. The CDR3 region is CASSEDGLAGPQFF. CDR3 coding DNA: TGCGCCAGCAGTGAAGACGGACTAGCGGGACCCCAATTCTTC.